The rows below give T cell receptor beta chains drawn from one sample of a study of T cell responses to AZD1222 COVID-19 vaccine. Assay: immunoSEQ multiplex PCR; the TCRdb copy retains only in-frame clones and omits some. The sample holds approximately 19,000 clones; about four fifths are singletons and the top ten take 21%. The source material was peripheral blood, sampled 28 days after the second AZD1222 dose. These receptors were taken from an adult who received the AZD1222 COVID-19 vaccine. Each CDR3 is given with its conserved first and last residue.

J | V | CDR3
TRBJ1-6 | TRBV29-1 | CSVAPGQGWVRSYNSPLHF
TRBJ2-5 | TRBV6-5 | CASSSPGSGRHQYF
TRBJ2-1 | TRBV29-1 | CSVDRTGYNEQFF
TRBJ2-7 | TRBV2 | CASKGQGVSYEQYF
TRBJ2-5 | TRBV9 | CASSVGAYQETQYF
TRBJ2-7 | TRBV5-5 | CASSLAAGFVNEQYF
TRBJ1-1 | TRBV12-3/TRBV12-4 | CASSYGENTEAFF
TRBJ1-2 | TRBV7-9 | CASSFGDRESGYGYTF
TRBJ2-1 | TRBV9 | CASSSLPGPTGEQFF
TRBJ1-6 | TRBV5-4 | CASSLEQGNSPLHF
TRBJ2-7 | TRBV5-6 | CASSFRDATREQYF
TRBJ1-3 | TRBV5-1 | CASSKGESGNTIYF
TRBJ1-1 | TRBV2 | CASSEPGVEAFF
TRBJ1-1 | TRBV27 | CASSLTPRGGNTEAFF
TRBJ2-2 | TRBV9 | CASSVVGTSVSTGELFF
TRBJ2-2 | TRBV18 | CASSPYPGQGNEELFF
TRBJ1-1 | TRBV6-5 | CASSSWTGGWETEAFF
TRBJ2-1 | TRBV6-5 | CASSYSLGQGSWFF
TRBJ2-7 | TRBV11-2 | CASRPGHIGGEQYF
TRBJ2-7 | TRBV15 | CATSRDLAGGTYEQYF
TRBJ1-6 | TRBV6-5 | CASSMQYNSPLHF
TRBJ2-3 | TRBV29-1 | CSVVRGPGDTQYF
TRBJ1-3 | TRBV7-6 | CASSVRSGGPSSGNTIYF
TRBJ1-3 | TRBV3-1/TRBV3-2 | CASSQLTGGNTIYF
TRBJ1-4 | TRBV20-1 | CSGRAEKLFF
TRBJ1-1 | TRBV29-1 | CSVESLMNTEAFF
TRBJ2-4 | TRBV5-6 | CASSSNPGLAALAKNIQYF
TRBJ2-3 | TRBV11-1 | CASSLVGGDHTDTQYF
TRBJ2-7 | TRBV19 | CASRLAERHSYEQYF
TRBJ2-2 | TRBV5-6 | CASSLLRGYTGELFF
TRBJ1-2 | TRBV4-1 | CASSQGTGNRGYTF
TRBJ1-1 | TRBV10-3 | CAISESTGDTEAFF
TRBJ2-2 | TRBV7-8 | CASSPVRVGLAGTAGELFF
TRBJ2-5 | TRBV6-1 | CASSELLAETQYF
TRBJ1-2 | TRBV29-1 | CSVPGQANYGYTF
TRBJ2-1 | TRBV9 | CASSLPGTSYNEQFF
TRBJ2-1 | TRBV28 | CASSSSGDSYNEQFF
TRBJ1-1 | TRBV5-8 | CASSSGVNTEAFF
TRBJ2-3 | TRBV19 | CASTPDRGDTDTQYF
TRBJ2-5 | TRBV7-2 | CASSFRGDQETQYF
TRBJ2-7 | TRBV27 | CASTRDPYEQYF
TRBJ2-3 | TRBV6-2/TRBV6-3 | CASRPGLAGGNTDTQYF
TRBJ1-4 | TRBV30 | CAWSVRQGRELFF
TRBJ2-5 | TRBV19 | CASSLTSEVETQYF
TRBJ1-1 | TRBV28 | CASSLWGEGRTGTEAFF
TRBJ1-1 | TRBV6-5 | CASSFGSGNTEAFF
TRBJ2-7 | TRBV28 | CASSYGREIYEQYF
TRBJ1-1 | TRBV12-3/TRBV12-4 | CASRPGTLEAFF
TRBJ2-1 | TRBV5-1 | CASSLGQGTLNEQFF
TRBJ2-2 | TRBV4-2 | CASSQEQGRANTGELFF
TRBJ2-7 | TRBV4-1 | CASSHRARRDEQYF
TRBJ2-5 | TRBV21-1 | CASSKRWFKGASPAGSQYF
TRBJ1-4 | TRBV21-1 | CASSKDLLGETNEKLFF
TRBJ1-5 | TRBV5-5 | CASTLLIGGGQPQHF
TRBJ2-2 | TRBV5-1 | CASSLDYSNTGELFF
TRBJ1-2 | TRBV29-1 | CSVGGTGGSGTYGYTF
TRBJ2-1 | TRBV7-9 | CASSLGANNEQFF
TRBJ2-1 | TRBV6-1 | CASSEDPGTYNEQFF
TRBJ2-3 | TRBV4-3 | CASSQGGRGAGTDTQYF